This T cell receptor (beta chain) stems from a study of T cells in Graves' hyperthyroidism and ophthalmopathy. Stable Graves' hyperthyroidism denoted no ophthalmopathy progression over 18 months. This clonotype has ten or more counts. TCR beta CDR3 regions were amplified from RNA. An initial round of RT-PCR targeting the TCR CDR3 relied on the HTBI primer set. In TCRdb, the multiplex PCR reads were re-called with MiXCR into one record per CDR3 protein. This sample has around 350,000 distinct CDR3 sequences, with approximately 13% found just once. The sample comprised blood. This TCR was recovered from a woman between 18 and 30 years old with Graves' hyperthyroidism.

The DNA of the CDR3 is TGTGCCAGCAGCTCCAGAGAGGCAGGGGGTTTAAAGGGCTACACCTTC. Its protein product is CASSSREAGGLKGYTF. The chain has TRBV7-8 and TRBJ1-2, with 7 positions matching TRBD1. CDR1 is SGHVS, CDR2 FQNEAQ, per germline. This CDR3 is 16 amino acids long. The J segment lost 8 bases and the V segment lost 4 bases, leaving 16 bases of the junction unmatched.